One sample yielded the 2 T cell receptor beta chains listed below, sequenced in a study of T cells in localized non-small cell lung cancer (dated by TCRdb to about 2020). The library relied on the immunoSEQ multiplex PCR assay. Not all clones reach the TCRdb copy of this immuneACCESS table, which keeps in-frame sequences only. Checked studies attribute under half of the gap to unresolved V genes and leave the rest unexplained. The sample table lists about 75,000 clones, more than 70% of them with a count of one. Of the sample, approximately 9.6% falls within the top ten clones. Sequenced here: peripheral blood, sampled before any cancer treatment. Receptor source: a female donor of 60 years or more with stage I lung adenocarcinoma.

The chain recombines TRBV4-3 with TRBJ2-3, with 12 bases lining up with TRBD2. Trimming removed 1 base from V and 4 bases from J; junction bases left unmatched: 3. Germline CDR1 and CDR2: LGHNA and YSLEER. The CDR3 is 16 amino acids. As DNA, the CDR3 is TGCGCCAGCAGCCAAGGACTAGCGGGAGTTTCAGATACGCAGTATTTT. Protein: CASSQGLAGVSDTQYF.

This clone was seen a single time. Other DNA sequences of this sample code for an identical CDR3. The chain combines TRBV28 with TRBJ1-6, with 9 bases lining up with TRBD1. Germline CDR1 is MDHEN and CDR2 is SYDVKM. The CDR3 covers 14 residues. V was clipped by 2 bases and J by 8 bases; unmatched bases: 1. Written as DNA, the CDR3 is TGTGCCAGCAGTTTAGGGGACAGGGATTCACCCCTCCACTTT. Residues: CASSLGDRDSPLHF.